Following are 13 T cell receptor beta chains from one sample sequenced in a study of shared clonotypes between healthy human individuals. Data came from immunoSEQ multiplex PCR; TCRdb stores just in-frame clones and leaves some out. Among 2 million to 3 million clones listed, roughly 93% were seen once. Specimen: naive CD4+ T cells from PBMCs. The sample's subset: CD45RA+ positively selected. These receptors were obtained from a man younger than 35 in good health. Some clones in this sample may be carry-over from other donors' samples.

The chain employs TRBV5-1 and TRBJ2-3, with 10 positions matching TRBD2. Germline V gives CDR1 SGHRS, CDR2 YFSETQ. The CDR3 totals 17 residues. The junction had 7 bases not matched to a gene; V was cut back by 2 bases and J by 1 base. CDR3 sequence reads: CASSLEGAGGRTDTQYF. The CDR3 bases are TGCGCCAGCAGCTTAGAGGGAGCGGGAGGGCGCACAGATACGCAGTATTTT. The whole variable domain, remainder taken from reference TRBV5-1 and TRBJ2-3, is KAGVTQTPRYLIKTRGQQVTLSCSPISGHRSVSWYQQTPGQGLQFLFEYFSETQRNKGNFPGRFSGRQFSNSRSEMNVSTLELGDSALYLCASSLEGAGGRTDTQYFGPGTRLTVL.

V usage is TRBV28 and J usage is TRBJ2-1, with TRBD2 matching over 8 bases. The CDR3 covers 18 residues. The germline gives CDR1 MDHEN, CDR2 SYDVKM. V gave up 3 bases and J gave up 4 bases; unmatched junction bases: 14. The CDR3 region is CASSLVRSGRVIYNEQFF. CDR3 sequence (DNA): TGTGCCAGCAGTTTGGTCCGGAGCGGGAGAGTAATTTACAATGAGCAGTTCTTC.

The V gene is TRBV4-1, the J gene TRBJ1-4; unclear D gene. Germline values: CDR1 MGHRA, CDR2 YSYEKL. The length of the CDR3 is 13 residues. Trimming stripped 1 base from V and 8 bases from J, with 8 bases between. In nucleotides, the CDR3 is TGCGCCAGCAGCCAAGTTGTCAGGGAAAAACTGTTTTTT. It codes for CASSQVVREKLFF.

The rearrangement joins TRBV28 to TRBJ2-2; no definite D call. The V gene's germline CDR1 is MDHEN and CDR2 SYDVKM. This CDR3 has 15 residues. The V end lost 4 bases, the J end lost 6 bases, and 15 bases lay between the germline ends. The CDR3 nucleotides read TGTGCCAGCAGTTCCCTTTGGGGAATTCCCGGGGAGCTGTTTTTT. Translation: CASSSLWGIPGELFF.

The chain carries TRBV7-3 and TRBJ2-3; the match to TRBD2 covers 9 bases. The germline V gene encodes CDR1 SGHTA and CDR2 FQGTGA. The CDR3 totals 17 residues. V shed 0 bases and J 2 bases; nucleotides not matched to a gene: 6. CDR3 protein: CASSLTLLAGSTDTQYF. DNA for the CDR3: TGTGCCAGCAGCTTAACGCTTCTAGCGGGATCCACAGATACGCAGTATTTT. Complete variable domain (other parts from reference TRBV7-3 and TRBJ2-3): GAGVSQTPSNKVTEKGKYVELRCDPISGHTALYWYRQSLGQGPEFLIYFQGTGAADDSGLPNDRFFAVRPEGSVSTLKIQRTERGDSAVYLCASSLTLLAGSTDTQYFGPGTRLTVL.

The chain is built from TRBV15 and TRBJ1-2, with no clear D. The CDR3 loop spans 17 amino acids. Germline assignment: CDR1 LNHNV and CDR2 YYDKDF (reference sequence). With 5 bases removed from V and 0 bases from J, the gap between germline ends came to 19 bases. CDR3 in amino acids: CATSAEDGVTSNYGYTF. CDR3 in DNA: TGTGCCACCAGCGCGGAGGACGGAGTCACTTCTAACTATGGCTACACCTTC.

About this clone itself: This same CDR3 is encoded by further DNA sequences in the sample. The rearrangement uses TRBV18 and TRBJ2-6; D unresolved. From germline, CDR1 is KGHSH and CDR2 LQKENI. This CDR3 is 14 amino acids long. V lost 3 bases and J lost 1, with 4 bases in between. The CDR3 loop is CASSPSSGANVLTF. CDR3 sequence (DNA): TGTGCCAGCTCACCGTCTTCTGGGGCCAACGTCCTGACTTTC.

The chain combines TRBV28 with TRBJ1-1; TRBD1 matches 8 bases. Looked up from germline, CDR1 is MDHEN and CDR2 is SYDVKM. Unmatched junction bases numbered 12, after V lost 2 bases and J lost 1 base. The CDR3 length is 18 residues. CDR3 sequence (DNA): TGTGCCAGCAGTTTACTCTCGGGCCACAGGGGGGAGAACACTGAAGCTTTCTTT. It specifies CASSLLSGHRGENTEAFF.

The sample holds one count of this clone. This chain links TRBV7-9 with TRBJ2-7; tentatively, D is TRBD1 or TRBD2 (5 bases each). Trimming cost V 0 bases and J 6 bases, with 9 bases left between them. Germline-derived CDR1 and CDR2 are SEHNR and FQNEAQ (reference sequence). The CDR3 consists of 13 residues. CDR3 residues: CASSLAPGTEQYF. For the CDR3, the DNA is TGTGCCAGCAGCTTAGCCCCAGGGACCGAGCAGTACTTC.

This chain joins TRBV11-3 and TRBJ1-3; D gene ambiguous. Trimming left V 5 bases short and J 4 bases short, with 15 bases between. The CDR3 consists of 15 residues. Germline V gene lookup returns CDR1 SGHNT and CDR2 YENEEA. The CDR3 region has the DNA TGTGCCAGCAGCCCAGGCCGGAGTATCGGAAACACCATATATTTT. Amino acids: CASSPGRSIGNTIYF.

The chain couples TRBV6-1 to TRBJ2-5; the D is unclear. Germline V gene sequence: CDR1 MNHNS, CDR2 SASEGT. Trimming removed 2 bases at V and 0 bases at J, with 4 bases between. CDR3 size: 13 residues. The CDR3, as DNA: TGTGCCAGCAGTGAATTGTACCAAGAGACCCAGTACTTC. Residues: CASSELYQETQYF.

The J gene is TRBJ2-1, the V gene TRBV7-8, with D unclear. Trimming left V 5 bases short and J 7 bases short, with 18 bases between. The CDR3 contains 15 residues. CDR1 and CDR2 from the germline V gene are SGHVS and FQNEAQ. The CDR3: CASSPDGFYGNEQFF. The CDR3 DNA follows: TGTGCCAGCAGCCCTGACGGATTCTATGGGAATGAGCAGTTCTTC.

The chain employs TRBV2 and TRBJ2-7; D is unclear. CDR1 and CDR2 (germline): SNHLY, FYNNEI. The V and J ends lost 7 bases and 1 base respectively, with 23 bases between them. The CDR3 runs 17 residues. In DNA, the CDR3 is TGTGCCAGCAAGGCCCAACCCGGACGGGTACAATCCTACGAGCAGTACTTC. This sequence encodes CASKAQPGRVQSYEQYF. The full variable domain, rest sourced from reference TRBV2 and TRBJ2-7, is EPEVTQTPSHQVTQMGQEVILRCVPISNHLYFYWYRQILGQKVEFLVSFYNNEISEKSEIFDDQFSVERPDGSNFTLKIRSTKLEDSAMYFCASKAQPGRVQSYEQYFGPGTRLTVT.